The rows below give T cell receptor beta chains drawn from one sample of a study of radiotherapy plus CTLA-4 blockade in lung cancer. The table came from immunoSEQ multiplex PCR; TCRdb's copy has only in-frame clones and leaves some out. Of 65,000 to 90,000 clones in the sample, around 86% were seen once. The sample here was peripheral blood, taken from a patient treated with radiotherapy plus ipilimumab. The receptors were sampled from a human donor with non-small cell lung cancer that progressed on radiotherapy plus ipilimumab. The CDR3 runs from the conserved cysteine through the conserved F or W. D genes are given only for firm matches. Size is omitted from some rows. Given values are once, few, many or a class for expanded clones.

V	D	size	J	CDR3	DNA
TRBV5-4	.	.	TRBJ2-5	CASSSGQGQLVTQYF	TGTGCCAGCAGCTCTGGCCAAGGACAGTTGGTGACCCAGTACTTC
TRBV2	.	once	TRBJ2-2	CASSEVTGSTGELFF	TGTGCCAGCAGTGAAGTAACAGGGAGCACCGGGGAGCTGTTTTTT
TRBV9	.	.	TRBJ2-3	CASSVGPGLTDTQYF	TGTGCCAGCAGCGTAGGTCCGGGACTCACAGATACGCAGTATTTT
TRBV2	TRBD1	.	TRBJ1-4	CASSDRQGELFF	TGTGCCAGCAGTGATAGACAGGGAGAACTGTTTTTT
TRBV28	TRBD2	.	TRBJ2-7	CASSNQRTSGDRYEQYF	TGTGCCAGCAGCAACCAACGGACTAGCGGAGACCGCTACGAGCAGTACTTC
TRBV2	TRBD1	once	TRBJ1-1	CASSGTGGNTEAFF	TGTGCCAGCAGCGGGACAGGGGGGAACACTGAAGCTTTCTTT
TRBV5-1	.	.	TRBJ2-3	CASSLEPGLNTDTQYF	TGCGCCAGCAGCTTGGAACCGGGACTTAACACAGATACGCAGTATTTT
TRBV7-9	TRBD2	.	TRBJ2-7	CASSDGLVLGEQYF	TGTGCCAGCAGCGACGGACTAGTTTTAGGCGAGCAGTACTTC
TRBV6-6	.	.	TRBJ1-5	CASSLGGAQPQHF	TGTGCCAGCTCTCTGGGGGGGGCTCAGCCCCAGCATTTT
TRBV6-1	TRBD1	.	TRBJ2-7	CASSEWTGDEQYF	TGTGCCAGCAGTGAATGGACAGGGGATGAGCAGTACTTC
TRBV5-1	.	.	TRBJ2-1	CASSFRELSYNEQFF	TGCGCCAGCAGCTTCAGGGAACTATCCTACAATGAGCAGTTCTTC
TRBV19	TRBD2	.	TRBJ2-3	CASSIFGGGTDTQYF	TGTGCCAGTAGTATTTTTGGGGGGGGCACAGATACGCAGTATTTT
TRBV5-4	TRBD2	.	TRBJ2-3	CASNSGTPDTQYF	TGTGCCAGTAATAGCGGGACGCCAGATACGCAGTATTTT
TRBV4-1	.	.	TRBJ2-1	CASSPGASYNEQFF	TGCGCCAGCAGCCCCGGGGCGTCCTACAATGAGCAGTTCTTC
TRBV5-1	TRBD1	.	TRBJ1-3	CASSGGQGASGNTIYF	TGCGCCAGCAGCGGGGGACAGGGGGCTTCTGGAAACACCATATATTTT
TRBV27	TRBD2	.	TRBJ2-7	CASRALAALSYEQYF	TGTGCCAGCAGGGCCCTAGCGGCCCTCTCCTACGAGCAGTACTTC
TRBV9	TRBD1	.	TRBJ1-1	CASNSQGAEAFF	TGTGCCAGCAACTCTCAGGGGGCTGAAGCTTTCTTT
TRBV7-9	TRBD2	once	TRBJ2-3	CASSLGLAGADTQYF	TGTGCCAGCAGCTTAGGACTAGCGGGAGCAGATACGCAGTATTTT
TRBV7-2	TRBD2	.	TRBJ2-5	CASSPRLAGAETQYF	TGTGCCAGCAGCCCCCGACTAGCGGGAGCCGAGACCCAGTACTTC
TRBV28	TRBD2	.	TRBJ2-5	CASSFGLGTSGRHRETQYF	TGTGCCAGCAGTTTCGGATTAGGCACTAGCGGGAGGCATAGAGAGACCCAGTACTTC
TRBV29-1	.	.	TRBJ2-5	CSVERSGNQETQYF	TGCAGCGTTGAGAGGTCAGGGAACCAAGAGACCCAGTACTTC
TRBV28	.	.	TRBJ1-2	CASSFGGRDNYGYTF	TGTGCCAGCAGTTTTGGAGGCAGGGACAACTATGGCTACACCTTC
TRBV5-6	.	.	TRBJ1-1	CASRSRVGGWNTEAFF	TGTGCCAGCAGATCCCGAGTGGGGGGCTGGAACACTGAAGCTTTCTTT
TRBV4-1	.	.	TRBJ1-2	CASSPNRGSWDGYTF	TGCGCCAGCAGCCCGAACCGGGGAAGTTGGGATGGCTACACCTTC
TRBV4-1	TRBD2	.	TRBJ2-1	CASSQVPPGLAGEVQFF	TGCGCCAGCAGCCAAGTTCCTCCGGGACTAGCGGGAGAAGTGCAGTTCTTC
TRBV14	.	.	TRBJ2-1	CASSQYAGQQFF	TGTGCCAGCAGCCAATATGCCGGGCAGCAGTTCTTC
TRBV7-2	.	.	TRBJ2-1	CASSLGFGSEQFF	TGTGCCAGCAGCTTAGGTTTTGGCTCTGAGCAGTTCTTC
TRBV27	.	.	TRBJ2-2	CASSLSWRAGELFF	TGTGCCAGCAGTTTATCGTGGAGGGCCGGGGAGCTGTTTTTT
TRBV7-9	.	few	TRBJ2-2	CASKPAGAGSSGELFF	TGTGCCAGCAAACCGGCGGGGGCGGGTTCATCGGGGGAGCTGTTTTTT
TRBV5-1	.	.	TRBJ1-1	CASSLNGGSTEAFF	TGCGCCAGCAGCCTTAACGGGGGTAGCACTGAAGCTTTCTTT
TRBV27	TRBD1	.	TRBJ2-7	CASRLTPGQTYEQYF	TGTGCCAGCCGACTAACCCCGGGACAGACCTACGAGCAGTACTTC